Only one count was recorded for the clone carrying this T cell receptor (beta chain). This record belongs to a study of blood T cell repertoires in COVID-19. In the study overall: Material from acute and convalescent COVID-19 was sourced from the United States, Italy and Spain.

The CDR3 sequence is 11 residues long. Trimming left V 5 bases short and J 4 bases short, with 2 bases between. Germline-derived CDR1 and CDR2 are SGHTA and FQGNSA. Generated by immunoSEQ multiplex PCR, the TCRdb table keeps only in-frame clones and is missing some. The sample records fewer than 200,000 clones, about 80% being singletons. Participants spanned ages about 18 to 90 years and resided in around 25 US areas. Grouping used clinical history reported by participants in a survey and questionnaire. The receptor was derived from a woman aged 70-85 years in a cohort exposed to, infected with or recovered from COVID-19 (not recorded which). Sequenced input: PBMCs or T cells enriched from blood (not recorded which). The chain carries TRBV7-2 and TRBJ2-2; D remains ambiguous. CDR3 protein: CASSLTGELFF. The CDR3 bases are TGTGCCAGCAGCCTCACCGGGGAGCTGTTTTTT.